This TCR beta chain was identified during a study of cytomegalovirus exposure and HLA in healthy donors. General study results and limits: The authors assumed roughly uniform sequencing depth across donors for presence/absence analyses. Available immune exposure information covered CMV serostatus only. What was likely a sequencing artifact was a cluster of highly shared sequence variants.

Trimming took off 5 bases at V and 4 bases at J, with 15 bases between the two ends. Per the germline V gene, CDR1 is SGHTA and CDR2 is FQGNSA. The CDR3 loop spans 14 amino acids. This clone was detected only a few times. Antigen unknown. The study ran its PCR with 60 Vbeta and 13 Jbeta primers. The data were produced by immunoSEQ multiplex PCR, yet TCRdb's version contains in-frame clones alone and is incomplete. The data show 200,000 or so clones, 65% to 80% seen once. This chain uses TRBV7-2 with TRBJ2-7, with D possibly TRBD1 on 5 matching bases. This clonotype originated in a girl under 10 years old in good health and CMV-seronegative. The specimen sequenced was PBMCs. For the CDR3, the DNA is TGTGCCAGCAGCCCTCGGGTAGGGGAATACGAGCAGTACTTC. This encodes CASSPRVGEYEQYF. The variable domain in full, completed from reference TRBV7-2 and TRBJ2-7, reads GAGVSQSPSNKVTEKGKDVELRCDPISGHTALYWYRQSLGQGLEFLIYFQGNSAPDKSGLPSDRFSAERTGGSVSTLTIQRTQQEDSAVYLCASSPRVGEYEQYFGPGTRLTVT.